Listed below are T cell receptor beta chains from one sample, sequenced in a study of blood T cell repertoires in COVID-19. Measured with immunoSEQ multiplex PCR; TCRdb has only the in-frame clones, and not every one. The profile shows 110,000 or so clones, more than 75% of them singletons. Sequencing used peripheral blood. The receptor source for this set is a woman between 40 and 55 years old with acute or convalescent COVID-19. The CDR3 runs from the conserved cysteine through the conserved F or W. The D gene is left open where the match is weak. Some rows have no size entry. The others give once, few or many, or a class for an expanded clone.

size: once
J: TRBJ1-2
D: -
V: TRBV24-1
DNA: TGTGCCACCAGCCCAGGGGCCTATGGCTACACCTTC
CDR3: CATSPGAYGYTF

size: -
J: TRBJ1-1
D: -
V: TRBV7-8
DNA: TGTGCCAGCAGCTTAGCTGAGGCGAACACTGAAGCTTTCTTT
CDR3: CASSLAEANTEAFF

size: -
J: TRBJ1-3
D: -
V: TRBV9
DNA: TGTGCCAGCAGCGTATATGGGAGCTCTGGAAACACCATATATTTT
CDR3: CASSVYGSSGNTIYF

size: -
J: TRBJ2-2
D: TRBD2
V: TRBV3-1/TRBV3-2
DNA: TGTGCCAGCAGCCAGCCTGGGGCTAGCGGGAAATCCGGGGAGCTGTTTTTT
CDR3: CASSQPGASGKSGELFF

size: -
J: TRBJ2-6
D: TRBD1
V: TRBV24-1
DNA: TGTGCCACCAGTGATTCATTACAGGGGAAGGCTGGGGCCAACGTCCTGACTTTC
CDR3: CATSDSLQGKAGANVLTF

size: -
J: TRBJ1-5
D: -
V: TRBV19
DNA: TGTGCCAGTAGTATTGAGGAGACGGAGCAGCCCCAGCATTTT
CDR3: CASSIEETEQPQHF

size: few
J: TRBJ2-3
D: -
V: TRBV25-1
DNA: TGTGCCAGCAGTGTTGGGGGGGGGCCATCTAGCACAGATACGCAGTATTTT
CDR3: CASSVGGGPSSTDTQYF

size: -
J: TRBJ1-1
D: -
V: TRBV5-1
DNA: TGCGCCACCAGTGGGGAGGGCAGTATAACTTTCTTT
CDR3: CATSGEGSITFF

size: -
J: TRBJ2-3
D: TRBD1
V: TRBV11-3
DNA: TGTGCCAGCAGCTTAGGACAGGGGGCGGCAGATACGCAGTATTTT
CDR3: CASSLGQGAADTQYF

size: once
J: TRBJ1-6
D: -
V: TRBV3-1/TRBV3-2
DNA: TGTGCCAGCAGCCGGGGGGATCCATCACCCCTCCACTTT
CDR3: CASSRGDPSPLHF

size: once
J: TRBJ1-2
D: -
V: TRBV19
DNA: TGTGCCAGTAACAGTAACTATGGCTACACCTTC
CDR3: CASNSNYGYTF

size: -
J: TRBJ1-1
D: -
V: TRBV5-5
DNA: TGTGCCAGCAGCTTGGGCGTTGAGACTGAAGCTTTCTTT
CDR3: CASSLGVETEAFF

size: -
J: TRBJ2-2
D: TRBD2
V: TRBV2
DNA: TGTGCCAGCAGTGATGAAGCGGGGGGGCGAGTCGGGGAGCTGTTTTTT
CDR3: CASSDEAGGRVGELFF

size: -
J: TRBJ2-5
D: -
V: TRBV5-1
DNA: TGCGCCAGCAGCTTGCAGGGGTCAGGACAAGAGACCCAGTACTTC
CDR3: CASSLQGSGQETQYF

size: -
J: TRBJ2-3
D: -
V: TRBV5-1
DNA: TGCGCCAGCAGCTTGGGGAGTAGCGGAGGCACAGATACGCAGTATTTT
CDR3: CASSLGSSGGTDTQYF

size: -
J: TRBJ1-5
D: -
V: TRBV6-5
DNA: TGTGCCAGCAGCGGACAGAGCAATCAGCCCCAGCATTTT
CDR3: CASSGQSNQPQHF

size: -
J: TRBJ2-2
D: TRBD1
V: TRBV18
DNA: TGTGCCAGCTCACCTATCGGACAGGCCGGGGAGCTGTTTTTT
CDR3: CASSPIGQAGELFF

size: -
J: TRBJ1-2
D: -
V: TRBV6-5
DNA: TGTGCCAGCAGTTACAACCCGGAGGGCCCCTATGGCTACACCTTC
CDR3: CASSYNPEGPYGYTF

size: -
J: TRBJ2-6
D: -
V: TRBV7-3
DNA: TGTGCCAGCAGCTTGTTCAGCTCTGGGGCCAACGTCCTGACTTTC
CDR3: CASSLFSSGANVLTF

size: -
J: TRBJ1-1
D: -
V: TRBV5-6
DNA: TGTGCCAGCAGCTCGGGACAAGGAAGGGGAGGGACTGAAGCTTTCTTT
CDR3: CASSSGQGRGGTEAFF

size: -
J: TRBJ2-1
D: TRBD2
V: TRBV6-5
DNA: TGTGCCAGCAGTTACTCCCTAGCGGACTACAATGAGCAGTTCTTC
CDR3: CASSYSLADYNEQFF

size: -
J: TRBJ2-7
D: TRBD2
V: TRBV3-1/TRBV3-2
DNA: TGTGCCAGCAGCCAAGGGGGGGGAGCCTACGAGCAGTACTTC
CDR3: CASSQGGGAYEQYF

size: -
J: TRBJ2-3
D: -
V: TRBV9
DNA: TGTGCCAGCAGCAACTGGGGGGACGATACGCAGTATTTT
CDR3: CASSNWGDDTQYF

size: -
J: TRBJ2-1
D: -
V: TRBV5-4
DNA: TGTGCCAGCATCCGGAAGGGAGTCAATGAGCAGTTCTTC
CDR3: CASIRKGVNEQFF

size: -
J: TRBJ2-2
D: TRBD1
V: TRBV18
DNA: TGTGCCAGCGCGGGACAGGGTAACACCGGGGAGCTGTTTTTT
CDR3: CASAGQGNTGELFF

size: -
J: TRBJ2-5
D: -
V: TRBV24-1
DNA: TGTGCCACCAGTGTAGGGGGAGGGGCTGGCGAGACCCAGTACTTC
CDR3: CATSVGGGAGETQYF

size: -
J: TRBJ1-1
D: TRBD1
V: TRBV23-1
DNA: TGCGCCAGCAGCCCCAGGGTCCAGGGGGTCATCCAGGGTAGGACTGAAGCTTTCTTT
CDR3: CASSPRVQGVIQGRTEAFF

size: -
J: TRBJ1-3
D: -
V: TRBV2
DNA: TGTGCCAGCAGTACTGAGCGGGACGGAAACACCATATATTTT
CDR3: CASSTERDGNTIYF

size: -
J: TRBJ2-3
D: TRBD2
V: TRBV7-2
DNA: TGTGCCAGCAGCTTCGTGGCGGGGGGTGGGGATACGCAGTATTTT
CDR3: CASSFVAGGGDTQYF

size: -
J: TRBJ1-5
D: TRBD1
V: TRBV6-2/TRBV6-3
DNA: TGTGCCAGCAGTTACACAACCGGGACAGGGAGTCAGCCCCAGCATTTT
CDR3: CASSYTTGTGSQPQHF

size: few
J: TRBJ1-1
D: TRBD1
V: TRBV9
DNA: TGTGCCAGCAGCGTCGGGACAGCCAACACTGAAGCTTTCTTT
CDR3: CASSVGTANTEAFF

size: -
J: TRBJ2-7
D: -
V: TRBV19
DNA: TGTGCCAGTAGTAGGCTAGGCGAGCAGTACTTC
CDR3: CASSRLGEQYF

size: -
J: TRBJ2-7
D: -
V: TRBV6-5
DNA: TGTGCCAGCAGGCGCGACACAGGGTTCGCCGAGCAGTACTTC
CDR3: CASRRDTGFAEQYF

size: once
J: TRBJ1-1
D: -
V: TRBV2
DNA: TGTGCCAGCAGTTCACAGGGATTGAACACTGAAGCTTTCTTT
CDR3: CASSSQGLNTEAFF